Detailed here is one T cell receptor (beta chain). The target antigen is unknown. The CDR3 loop spans 14 amino acids. V lost 5 bases and J lost 5; bases outside the gene matches: 6. Looked up from germline, CDR1 is WNHNN and CDR2 is SYGVQD (reference sequence). This entry is derived from a study of a mutant IDH1 vaccine in newly diagnosed glioma. TCRdb's copy holds only in-frame clones and misses some; the assay was immunoSEQ multiplex PCR. The repertoire consists of approximately 30,000 clones, with approximately 90% occurring once and the leading ten covering about 5.5%. Noted time point: week 47, end of study. With topical imiquimod, each dose of the vaccine consisted of 300 ug of mutant IDH1 20-mer peptide.

The material sequenced was PBMCs, taken from a glioma patient whose treatment included an IDH1 peptide vaccine. The chain combines TRBV10-1 with TRBJ2-3; 8 nucleotides agree with TRBD2. The sequence derives from a middle-aged woman with glioma. The CDR3 DNA follows: TGCGCCAGCAGTAACGGGGGGGTTGGAGATACGCAGTATTTT. Translating gives CASSNGGVGDTQYF.